The 6 T cell receptor beta chains given below trace back to one sample, sequenced in a study of blood T cell repertoires in COVID-19. Using immunoSEQ multiplex PCR, the repertoire was profiled, and TCRdb retains in-frame clones only, with some absent. Altogether tens of thousands of clones are present, approximately 85% being singletons, with the ten largest covering approximately 16%. Sequencing used peripheral blood. These receptors were taken from a human donor in a cohort sampled during active COVID-19.

This sequence joins TRBV30 and TRBJ1-4; weak D call: TRBD1 (5 bases). The germline V gene encodes CDR1 GTSNPN and CDR2 SVGIG (reference sequence). V lost 1 base, J lost 7 bases, and 10 bases lay in between. The CDR3 loop spans 13 amino acids. The CDR3 region has the DNA TGTGCCTGGAGTGGGGCAGGGTTTGAAAAACTGTTTTTT. It yields the protein CAWSGAGFEKLFF.

The chain employs TRBV3-1 (or the pseudogene TRBV3-2) and TRBJ2-5; D remains unclear. Per the germline V gene, CDR1 is LGHDT and CDR2 is YNNKEL (reference sequence). The CDR3 consists of 11 residues. Trimming stripped 5 bases from V and 9 bases from J, with 10 bases between. The CDR3 region is CASSSIYAQYF. The CDR3 bases are TGTGCCAGCAGCTCTATTTATGCCCAGTACTTC.

Here the CDR3 reads CASSSAGLAGVYEQYF. DNA for the CDR3: TGTGCCAGCAGCTCCGCCGGACTAGCGGGGGTCTACGAGCAGTACTTC. The chain recombines TRBV5-8 with TRBJ2-7, with TRBD2 matching 13 bases. V shed 3 bases, J shed 3 bases, and the junction held 6 bases outside the gene matches. CDR3 length equals 16 residues. Germline V gene lookup returns CDR1 SGHTS and CDR2 YDEGEE. The full variable domain, rest sourced from reference TRBV5-8 and TRBJ2-7, is EAGVTQSPTHLIKTRGQQATLRCSPISGHTSVYWYQQALGLGLQFLLWYDEGEERNRGNFPPRFSGRQFPNYSSELNVNALELEDSALYLCASSSAGLAGVYEQYFGPGTRLTVT.

This clone was observed a handful of times. V and J are TRBV6-5 and TRBJ1-3; 9 bases are shared with TRBD1. Losses at the gene ends were 6 bases for V and 3 bases for J; bases not matched to a gene: 6. The CDR3 runs to 15 residues. The germline V gene has CDR1 MNHEY and CDR2 SVGAGI. CDR3: CASRRTGDLGNTIYF. CDR3 DNA sequence: TGTGCCAGCAGAAGGACAGGGGACCTTGGAAACACCATATATTTT.

The CDR3 nucleotides are TGCGCCAGCAGCCAAGTTTCGACTCACTCTGGAAACACCATATATTTT. Translated, it gives CASSQVSTHSGNTIYF. V and J are TRBV4-3 and TRBJ1-3; D uncertain. Per the germline V gene, CDR1 is LGHNA and CDR2 is YSLEER. This CDR3 region has 16 residues. Trimming took off 1 base at V and 0 bases at J, with 10 bases between the two ends.

V gene TRBV4-1 combines with J gene TRBJ1-5, with 7 bases identical to TRBD1. Germline assignment: CDR1 MGHRA and CDR2 YSYEKL. CDR3 length: 16 amino acids. J was trimmed by 5 bases and V by 3 bases; bases with no gene match: 10. CDR3: CASSHTQGRGDQPQHF. CDR3 sequence (DNA): TGCGCCAGCAGCCATACCCAAGGCAGGGGGGATCAGCCCCAGCATTTT.